This T cell receptor (beta chain) was identified in a study of cytomegalovirus exposure and HLA in healthy donors. About the research overall: HLA-typed donors were the source of about 85 million unique TCRs, which an early data release held. General study results and limits: Indistinguishable V segments, including TRBV6-2 and TRBV6-3, were excluded. A missense variant in DCLRE1C was later tied to TCR beta V- and J-gene trimming.

V was pared by 10 bases and J by 2 bases, with 11 bases between. The CDR3 runs to 12 residues. Germline V gene lookup returns CDR1 MDHEN and CDR2 SYDVKM. The PCR made use of 60 Vbeta and 13 Jbeta primers. Per the study methods: Counted up in a later analysis, unique TCR beta chains came to about 83 million, with around 10 million shared. The table came from immunoSEQ multiplex PCR; TCRdb's copy has only in-frame clones and leaves some out. D and trimming were read from the DNA, whereas the V and J calls and clone size are those reported in that table. This table has roughly 140,000 clones, 70% to 85% appearing once. With respect to this clone: Its antigen is as yet unknown.

This TCR derives from an older woman in good health and CMV-seropositive. The source material was PBMCs. The chain joins TRBV28 to TRBJ2-5; maybe TRBD1 (5 bases). As DNA, the CDR3 is TGTGCCACCGCCCAGGGTCAAGAGACCCAGTACTTC. Protein sequence: CATAQGQETQYF.